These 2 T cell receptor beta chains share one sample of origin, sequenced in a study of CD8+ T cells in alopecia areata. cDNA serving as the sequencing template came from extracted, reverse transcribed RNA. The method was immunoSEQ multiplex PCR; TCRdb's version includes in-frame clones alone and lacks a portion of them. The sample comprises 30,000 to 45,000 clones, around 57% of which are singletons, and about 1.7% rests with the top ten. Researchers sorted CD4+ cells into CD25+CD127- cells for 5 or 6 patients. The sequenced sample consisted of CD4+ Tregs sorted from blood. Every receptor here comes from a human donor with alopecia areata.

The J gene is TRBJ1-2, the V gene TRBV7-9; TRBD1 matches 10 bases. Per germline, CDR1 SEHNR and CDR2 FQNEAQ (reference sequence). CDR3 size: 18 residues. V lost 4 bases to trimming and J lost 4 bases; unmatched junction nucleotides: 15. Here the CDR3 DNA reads TGTGCCAGCAGCTACCGGACAGGGGGTCGTTTAAATGGCTATGGCTACACCTTC. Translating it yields CASSYRTGGRLNGYGYTF. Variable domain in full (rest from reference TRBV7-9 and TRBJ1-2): DTGVSQNPRHKITKRGQNVTFRCDPISEHNRLYWYRQTLGQGPEFLTYFQNEAQLEKSRLLSDRFSAERPKGSFSTLEIQRTEQGDSAMYLCASSYRTGGRLNGYGYTFGSGTRLTVV.

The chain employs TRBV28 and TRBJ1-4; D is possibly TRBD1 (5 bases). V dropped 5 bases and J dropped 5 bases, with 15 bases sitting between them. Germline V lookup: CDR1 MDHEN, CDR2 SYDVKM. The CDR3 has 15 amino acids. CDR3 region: CASSNQRGWNEKLFF. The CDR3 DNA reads TGTGCCAGCAGTAACCAGAGGGGTTGGAATGAAAAACTGTTTTTT.